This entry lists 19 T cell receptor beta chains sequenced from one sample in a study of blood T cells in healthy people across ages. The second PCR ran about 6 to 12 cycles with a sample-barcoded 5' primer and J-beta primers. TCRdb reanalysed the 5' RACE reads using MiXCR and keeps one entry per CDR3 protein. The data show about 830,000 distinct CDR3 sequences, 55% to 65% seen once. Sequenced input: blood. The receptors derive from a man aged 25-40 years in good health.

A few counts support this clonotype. CDR3 bases: TGCAGCGTTGTAGCGGCCGGGGGAATCGTTTATGAGCAGTTCTTC. Amino acids: CSVVAAGGIVYEQFF. The chain employs TRBV29-1 and TRBJ2-1, with a possible D match to TRBD2 (6 bases). Germline CDR1 and CDR2: SQVTM and ANQGSEA. The CDR3 is 15 amino acids. V lost 4 bases, J lost 8 bases, and 21 bases lay in between.

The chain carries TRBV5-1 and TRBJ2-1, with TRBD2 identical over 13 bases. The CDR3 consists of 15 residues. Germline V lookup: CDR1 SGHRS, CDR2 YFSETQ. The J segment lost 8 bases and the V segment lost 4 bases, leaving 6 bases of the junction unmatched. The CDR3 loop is CASSLTSGGQDEQFF. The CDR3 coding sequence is TGCGCCAGCAGCCTGACTAGCGGGGGGCAGGATGAGCAGTTCTTC.

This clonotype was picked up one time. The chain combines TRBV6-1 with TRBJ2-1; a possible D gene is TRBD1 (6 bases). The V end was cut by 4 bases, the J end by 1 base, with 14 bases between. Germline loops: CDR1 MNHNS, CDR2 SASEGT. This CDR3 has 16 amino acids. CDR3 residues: CASSVQAQGSYNEQFF. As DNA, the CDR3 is TGTGCCAGCAGTGTCCAGGCGCAGGGGTCCTACAATGAGCAGTTCTTC.

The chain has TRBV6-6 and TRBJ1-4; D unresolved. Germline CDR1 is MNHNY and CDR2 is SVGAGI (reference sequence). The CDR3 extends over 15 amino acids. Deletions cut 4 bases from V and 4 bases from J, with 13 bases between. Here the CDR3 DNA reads TGTGCCAGCAGTTTGGTTTTGGGAAATAATGAAAAACTGTTTTTT. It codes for CASSLVLGNNEKLFF.

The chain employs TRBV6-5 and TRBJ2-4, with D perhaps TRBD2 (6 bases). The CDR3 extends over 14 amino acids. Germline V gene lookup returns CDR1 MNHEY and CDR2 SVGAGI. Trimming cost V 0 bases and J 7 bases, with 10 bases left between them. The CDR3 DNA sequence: TGTGCCAGCAGTTACTCCCGCGGGAAGAACATTCAGTACTTC. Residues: CASSYSRGKNIQYF.

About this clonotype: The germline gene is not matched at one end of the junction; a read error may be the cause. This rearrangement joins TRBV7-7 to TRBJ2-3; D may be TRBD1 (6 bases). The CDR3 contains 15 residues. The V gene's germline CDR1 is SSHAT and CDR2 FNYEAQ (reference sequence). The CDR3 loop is CASSSGHQSTDTQYF. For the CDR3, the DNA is TGTGCTAGCAGCTCGGGACATCAAAGCACAGATACGCAGTATTTT.

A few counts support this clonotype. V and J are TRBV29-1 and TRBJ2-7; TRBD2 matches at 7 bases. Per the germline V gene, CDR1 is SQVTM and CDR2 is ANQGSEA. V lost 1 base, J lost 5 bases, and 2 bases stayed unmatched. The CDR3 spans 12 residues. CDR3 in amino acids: CSVEGGGNEQYF. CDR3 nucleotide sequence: TGCAGCGTTGAAGGGGGAGGGAACGAGCAGTACTTC.

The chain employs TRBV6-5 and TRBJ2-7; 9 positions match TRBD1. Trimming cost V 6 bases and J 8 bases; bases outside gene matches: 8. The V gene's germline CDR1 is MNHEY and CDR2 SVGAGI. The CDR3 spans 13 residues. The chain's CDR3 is CASSRTGVPKQYF. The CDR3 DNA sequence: TGTGCCAGCAGCAGGACAGGGGTCCCGAAGCAGTACTTC.

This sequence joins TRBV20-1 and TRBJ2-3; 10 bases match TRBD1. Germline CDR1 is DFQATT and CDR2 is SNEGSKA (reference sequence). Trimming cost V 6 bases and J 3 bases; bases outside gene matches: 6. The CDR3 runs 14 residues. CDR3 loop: CSARRQGATDTQYF. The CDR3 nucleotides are TGCAGTGCCAGACGACAGGGGGCTACAGATACGCAGTATTTT.

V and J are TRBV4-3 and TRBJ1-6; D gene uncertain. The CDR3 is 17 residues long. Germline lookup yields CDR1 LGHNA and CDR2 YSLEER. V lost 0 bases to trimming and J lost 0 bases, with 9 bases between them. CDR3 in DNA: TGCGCCAGCAGCCAAGACGGTTTAAGCTCCTATAATTCACCCCTCCACTTT. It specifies CASSQDGLSSYNSPLHF.

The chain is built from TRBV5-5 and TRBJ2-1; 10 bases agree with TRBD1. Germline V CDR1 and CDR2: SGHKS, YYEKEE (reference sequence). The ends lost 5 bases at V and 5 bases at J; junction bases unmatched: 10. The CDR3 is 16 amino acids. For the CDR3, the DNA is TGTGCCAGCAGTTCGCTGACAGGGGGCCTTGACAATGAGCAGTTCTTC. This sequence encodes CASSSLTGGLDNEQFF.

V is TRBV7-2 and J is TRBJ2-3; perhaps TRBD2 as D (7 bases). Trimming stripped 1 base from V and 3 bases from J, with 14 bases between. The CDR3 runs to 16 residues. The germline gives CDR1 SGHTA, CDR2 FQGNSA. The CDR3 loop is CASSLVAGAATDTQYF. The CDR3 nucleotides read TGTGCCAGCAGCTTAGTGGCGGGGGCAGCTACAGATACGCAGTATTTT. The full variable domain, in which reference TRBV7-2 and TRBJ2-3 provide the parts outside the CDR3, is GAGVSQSPSNKVTEKGKDVELRCDPISGHTALYWYRQSLGQGLEFLIYFQGNSAPDKSGLPSDRFSAERTGGSVSTLTIQRTQQEDSAVYLCASSLVAGAATDTQYFGPGTRLTVL.

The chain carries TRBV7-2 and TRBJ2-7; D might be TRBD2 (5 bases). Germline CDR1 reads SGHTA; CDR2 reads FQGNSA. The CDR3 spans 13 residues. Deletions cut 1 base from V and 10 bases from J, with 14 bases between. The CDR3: CASSLGRGRYQYF. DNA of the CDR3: TGTGCCAGCAGCTTAGGACGGGGAAGGTATCAGTACTTC.

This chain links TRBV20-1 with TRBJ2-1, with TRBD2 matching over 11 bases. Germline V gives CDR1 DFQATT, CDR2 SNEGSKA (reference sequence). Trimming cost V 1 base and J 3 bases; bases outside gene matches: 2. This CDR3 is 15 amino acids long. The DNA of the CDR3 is TGCAGTGCTAGAGGGACTAGCGGGCACTACAATGAGCAGTTCTTC. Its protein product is CSARGTSGHYNEQFF.

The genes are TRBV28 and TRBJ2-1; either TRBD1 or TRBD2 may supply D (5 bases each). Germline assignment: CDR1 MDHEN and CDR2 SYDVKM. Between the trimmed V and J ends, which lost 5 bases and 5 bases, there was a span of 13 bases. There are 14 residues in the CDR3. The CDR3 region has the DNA TGTGCCAGCAGTGATACCGGGACCAACAATGAGCAGTTCTTC. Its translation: CASSDTGTNNEQFF.

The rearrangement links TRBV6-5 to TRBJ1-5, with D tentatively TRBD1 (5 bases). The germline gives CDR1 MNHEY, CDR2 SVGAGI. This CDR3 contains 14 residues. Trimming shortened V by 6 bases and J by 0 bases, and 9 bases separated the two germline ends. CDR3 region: CASRQVNSNQPQHF. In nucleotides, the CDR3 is TGTGCCAGCAGACAGGTTAATAGCAATCAGCCCCAGCATTTT.

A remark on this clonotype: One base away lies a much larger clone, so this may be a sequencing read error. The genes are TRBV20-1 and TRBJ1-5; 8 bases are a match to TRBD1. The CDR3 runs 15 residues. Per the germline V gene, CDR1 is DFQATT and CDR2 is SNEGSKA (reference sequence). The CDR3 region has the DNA TGCAGTGCTAGCCAGGGGGCCTATAGCAATCGGCCCCAGCATTTT. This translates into CSASQGAYSNRPQHF.

The CDR3 sequence: CASSPDIPNYGYTF. The CDR3, as DNA: TGTGCCAGCTCCCCGGACATCCCTAACTATGGCTACACCTTC. The V gene is TRBV7-9, the J gene TRBJ1-2; tentatively, D is TRBD1 (5 bases). The V gene lost 8 bases and the J gene lost 0 bases, with 13 bases spanning the gap. Germline V gene lookup returns CDR1 SEHNR and CDR2 FQNEAQ (reference sequence). This CDR3 is 14 amino acids long. The full variable domain, rest sourced from reference TRBV7-9 and TRBJ1-2, is DTGVSQNPRHKITKRGQNVTFRCDPISEHNRLYWYRQTLGQGPEFLTYFQNEAQLEKSRLLSDRFSAERPKGSFSTLEIQRTEQGDSAMYLCASSPDIPNYGYTFGSGTRLTVV.

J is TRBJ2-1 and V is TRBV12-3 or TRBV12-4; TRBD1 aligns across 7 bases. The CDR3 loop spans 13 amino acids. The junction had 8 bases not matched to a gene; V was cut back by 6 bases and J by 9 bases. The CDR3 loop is CASSWDPGGEQFF. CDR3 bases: TGTGCCAGCAGCTGGGACCCAGGGGGTGAGCAGTTCTTC.